This T cell receptor (beta chain) was captured in a study of cytomegalovirus exposure and HLA in healthy donors. Regarding the study as a whole: In vitro checks showed that three CMV-associated chains really do target CMV antigens.

The PCR had 60 Vbeta and 13 Jbeta primers. Only in-frame clones appear in the TCRdb table, and some are missing; sequencing was by immunoSEQ multiplex PCR. This table holds 130,000 or so clones, 84% found once. The V segment lost 5 bases and the J segment 4 bases; nucleotides outside the gene matches: 10. Germline CDR1 reads MNHEY; CDR2 reads SMNVEV (reference sequence). The CDR3 runs to 15 residues. Regarding this clone: As yet, its antigen is unknown.

J is TRBJ1-1 and V is TRBV27, with TRBD1 matching over 7 bases. Sequenced sample: PBMCs. The sequence came from a young woman in good health and CMV-seropositive. CDR3 amino acids: CASSPSTGWSTEAFF. CDR3 DNA sequence: TGTGCCAGCAGTCCCTCGACAGGGTGGAGCACTGAAGCTTTCTTT.